This T cell receptor beta chain is from a study of cytomegalovirus exposure and HLA in healthy donors. Whole-study context: A later analysis reported the roughly 130 validation repertoires used the same platform as the 500 to 800 first-cohort repertoires.

TCRdb's copy holds only in-frame clones and misses some; the assay was immunoSEQ multiplex PCR. The profile shows over 200,000 clones, 90% of them singletons. Findings and limits, study-wide: Cytomegalovirus-associated status was assigned to about 170 TCR beta chains. Whilst most TCR sequences proved rare, a subset of public TCRs occurred across many donors.

As regards this clone: Its antigen is not identified.

The donors formed part of the roughly 120-subject validation cohort, distinct from the roughly 600-subject first cohort. Germline CDR1 SNHLY, CDR2 FYNNEI. Germline trimming cut 5 bases from V and 2 bases from J; bases unmatched to any gene: 4. This CDR3 is 16 amino acids long. Material: PBMCs. The origin of this receptor is a woman aged 18-29 years in good health and CMV-seronegative. The gene calls are TRBV2 and TRBJ2-1; 12 positions match TRBD2. CDR3 in DNA: TGTGCCAGCAGTCTCACTAGCGGGGGGCCCTACAATGAGCAGTTCTTC. Protein product: CASSLTSGGPYNEQFF.